There are many counts of the clone carrying this TCR beta chain. This sample was taken from a study of early T cells in non-severe SARS-CoV-2 infection. Study context: Sequenced bulk RNA came from whole blood that was unsorted, and chains were unpaired.

Unique molecular identifiers tagged individual cDNA molecules. TCRdb called the 5' RACE reads again in MiXCR, with one record for every CDR3 protein. In the table there are 70,000 or so distinct CDR3 sequences, 3.5% to 6% of which are singletons. V lost 6 bases and J 4 bases, leaving 3 bases between the germline ends. There are 10 residues in the CDR3. Germline V gene lookup returns CDR1 MDHEN and CDR2 SYDVKM. The sequence was collected from an adult who was a healthcare worker with PCR-confirmed SARS-CoV-2 infection or an uninfected control (not recorded which). The donor label of this sample is uncertain. J is TRBJ1-2 and V is TRBV28, with D unresolved. This material consisted of whole blood, taken at baseline. The CDR3 DNA reads TGTGCCAGCAGGGGCTATGGCTACACCTTC. This codes for CASRGYGYTF.